A selection of T cell receptor beta chains follows, all from one sample in a study of shared clonotypes between healthy human individuals. Sequencing used immunoSEQ multiplex PCR; TCRdb keeps in-frame clones, though not all of them. Of 1,400,000 or so clones listed, approximately 98.5% are singletons. Sample: naive CD4+ T cells sorted from blood. The receptors were sampled from a young man in good health. The CDR3 runs from the conserved cysteine through the conserved F or W. A D gene is named only where the DNA matches it firmly. Only part of the rows carry a size: once, few, many, or a class if the clone is expanded.

TRBJ2-1 TRBD1 TRBV5-4 - TGTGCCAGCAGCTCGGTGGGACAGGGAAACAATGAGCAGTTCTTC CASSSVGQGNNEQFF
TRBJ2-1 - TRBV9 - TGTGCCAGCAGCGTAGATGGCAACTCCTACAATGAGCAGTTCTTC CASSVDGNSYNEQFF
TRBJ1-1 - TRBV10-3 - TGTGCCATCAGAGAGAGGGGGTATGAGACTGAAGCTTTCTTT CAIRERGYETEAFF
TRBJ2-1 - TRBV11-1 - TGTGCCAGCAGCCCCACCGGGACAGTTATAGCGGGTGAGCAGTTCTTC CASSPTGTVIAGEQFF
TRBJ2-7 TRBD1 TRBV27 - TGTGCCAGCAGTTTATCGTGGCCAGGGGGAGTCTACGAGCAGTACTTC CASSLSWPGGVYEQYF
TRBJ1-1 - TRBV6-1 - TGTGCCAGCAGTGCACCAGATGGAGCTTTCTTT CASSAPDGAFF
TRBJ2-7 TRBD2 TRBV4-1 - TGCGCCAGCAGCCAAGTAAGCGGGAGTCCTTTGTACGAGCAGTACTTC CASSQVSGSPLYEQYF
TRBJ2-5 - TRBV14 - TGTGCCAGCAGCGCAGGGAGATTCCAAGAGACCCAGTACTTC CASSAGRFQETQYF
TRBJ2-5 - TRBV7-6 - TGTGCCAGCAGCTTATACGGGTCGGGGGAGACCCAGTACTTC CASSLYGSGETQYF
TRBJ2-3 TRBD2 TRBV7-2 - TGTGCCAGCAGCCCTCGACTAGCGTCGGCCGCAGATACGCAGTATTTT CASSPRLASAADTQYF
TRBJ2-5 TRBD1 TRBV2 - TGTGCCAGCAGTAAGGACAGGGGACGAGGAGGGGAGACCCAGTACTTC CASSKDRGRGGETQYF
TRBJ1-4 TRBD1 TRBV29-1 - TGCAGCGTTGGGGACAGGGGGCGGAATGAAAAACTGTTTTTT CSVGDRGRNEKLFF
TRBJ2-2 TRBD2 TRBV10-1 - TGCGCCAGCAGTTTCTTTAGCGGGGCCACCGGGGAGCTGTTTTTT CASSFFSGATGELFF
TRBJ1-2 - TRBV7-2 - TGTGCCAGCAGCTTGGCCGGCAGGGGCGGCTATGGCTACACCTTC CASSLAGRGGYGYTF
TRBJ2-3 TRBD2 TRBV7-2 - TGTGCCAGCAGCACGGGACTAGCGGGAGAAGATACGCAGTATTTT CASSTGLAGEDTQYF
TRBJ2-1 - TRBV9 - TGTGCCAGCAGCCCCCCTGGGGGGATGTACAATGAGCAGTTCTTC CASSPPGGMYNEQFF
TRBJ1-5 TRBD1 TRBV5-1 - TGCGCCAGCAGCTCACCTCTTAGGGGGCCTCAGCCCCAGCATTTT CASSSPLRGPQPQHF
TRBJ2-1 TRBD2 TRBV5-1 - TGCGCCAGCAGCTTTAGCGGGAGGGCCAGTGTGAATGAGCAGTTCTTC CASSFSGRASVNEQFF
TRBJ1-3 - TRBV2 - TGTGCCAGCAGGGTAGGGAGCTCTGGAAACACCATATATTTT CASRVGSSGNTIYF
TRBJ2-7 - TRBV27 - TGTGCCAGCAAGAGGGGGTACGAGCAGTACTTC CASKRGYEQYF
TRBJ1-3 - TRBV28 - TGTGCCAGCAGTTTATTTTACGGAAACACCATATATTTT CASSLFYGNTIYF
TRBJ2-7 - TRBV21-1 - TGTGCCAGCAGCAAAGTGTCGTTTGTGGGGTTC CASSKVSFVGF
TRBJ2-1 - TRBV5-1 - TGCGCCAGCAGCTTGAGTATGAGTGAGCAGTTCTTC CASSLSMSEQFF
TRBJ2-5 TRBD1 TRBV5-1 - TGCGCCAGCAGCGAAATGACAGGGGGCCAAGAGACCCAGTACTTC CASSEMTGGQETQYF
TRBJ1-2 - TRBV5-8 - TGTGCCAGCAGCTTGACAGGACCTAACTATGGCTACACCTTC CASSLTGPNYGYTF
TRBJ2-5 - TRBV6-5 - TGTGCCAGCAGTCCCCCCGATCTTGAGACCCAGTACTTC CASSPPDLETQYF
TRBJ1-1 TRBD1 TRBV5-1 - TGCGCCAGCAGCTTGGCCGTACAGGGGAGCACTGAAGCTTTCTTT CASSLAVQGSTEAFF
TRBJ2-1 - TRBV11-2 - TGTGCCAGCAGCCCCGCCCTAGCGCCTATTTACGAGCAGTTCTTC CASSPALAPIYEQFF
TRBJ1-4 - TRBV4-2 - TGTGCCAGCAGCCAAGAGGACCGGAGTAATGAAAAACTGTTTTTT CASSQEDRSNEKLFF
TRBJ2-7 - TRBV6-1 - TGTGCCAGCAGTGATCAAGCGGGTCCAAAGGTCTACGAGCAGTACTTC CASSDQAGPKVYEQYF
TRBJ2-1 TRBD2 TRBV29-1 - TGCAGCGTTTACCTCCGAGGTAGCGGGAGGCGAACCTACAATGAGCAGTTCTTC CSVYLRGSGRRTYNEQFF
TRBJ1-3 TRBD1 TRBV7-9 - TGTGCCAGCAGCCGGGACAGGGGAAACACCATATATTTT CASSRDRGNTIYF
TRBJ2-7 TRBD1 TRBV5-4 - TGTGCCAGCAGCCCGCGGACAGGAAGCGAGCAGTACTTC CASSPRTGSEQYF
TRBJ2-2 - TRBV21-1 - TGTGCCAGCTTTTGGGGCGCAGCGGGGGAGCTGTTTTTT CASFWGAAGELFF
TRBJ2-7 - TRBV29-1 - TGCAGCGTTGTTGGGCTTCACCAGACCTCCTACGAGCAGTACTTC CSVVGLHQTSYEQYF
TRBJ2-5 - TRBV11-3 - TGTGCCAGCAGCTTAAGGTCGCGGATCCTGTACCAAGAGACCCAGTACTTC CASSLRSRILYQETQYF
TRBJ1-2 TRBD1 TRBV30 - TGTGCCTGGGGCTCTGTGACAGGGCGTTACTATGGCTACACCTTC CAWGSVTGRYYGYTF
TRBJ2-1 TRBD1 TRBV5-4 - TGTGCCAGCAGCTTCGGGGACAGGGACAATGAGCAGTTCTTC CASSFGDRDNEQFF
TRBJ2-2 TRBD1 TRBV9 - TGTGCCAGCAGCATTATCCGGGACAGCTTCACCGGGGAGCTGTTTTTT CASSIIRDSFTGELFF
TRBJ2-1 - TRBV5-1 - TGCGCCAGCAGCTTACAGGGCCCGAATTACAATGAGCAGTTCTTC CASSLQGPNYNEQFF
TRBJ2-7 - TRBV5-4 - TGTGCCAGCAGCCCGGTGCCAGGGGGGGGCTACGAGCAGTACTTC CASSPVPGGGYEQYF
TRBJ2-7 - TRBV11-2 - TGTGCCAGCAGCTTAGATAGGACTATCTACGAGCAGTACTTC CASSLDRTIYEQYF
TRBJ2-7 TRBD2 TRBV7-3 - TGTGCCAGCAGCTTCCGGACTAGCGGGGCCTCCTACGAGCAGTACTTC CASSFRTSGASYEQYF
TRBJ2-4 - TRBV5-1 - TGCGCCAGCAGGAGAGATAACTTAGCCAAAAACATTCAGTACTTC CASRRDNLAKNIQYF
TRBJ2-1 TRBD2 TRBV4-1 - TGCGCCAGCAGCCAGGGACTAGCGGGAGTATTTGATGAGCAGTTCTTC CASSQGLAGVFDEQFF
TRBJ2-7 - TRBV7-9 once TGTGCCAGCAGCTTAGCCAGGGGCGTTTTTCCAACCGGGCAGTACTTC CASSLARGVFPTGQYF
TRBJ1-3 - TRBV5-1 once TGCGCCAGCAGCTTGGCGGGGGTTTCTGGAAACACCATATATTTT CASSLAGVSGNTIYF
TRBJ2-4 TRBD1 TRBV7-9 - TGTGCCAGCAGCTTAGACTTAAAGACAGGGTTCAAAAACATTCAGTACTTC CASSLDLKTGFKNIQYF
TRBJ1-2 - TRBV12-5 - TGTGCTAGTGGCCCGGACAGTTACTATGGCTACACCTTC CASGPDSYYGYTF